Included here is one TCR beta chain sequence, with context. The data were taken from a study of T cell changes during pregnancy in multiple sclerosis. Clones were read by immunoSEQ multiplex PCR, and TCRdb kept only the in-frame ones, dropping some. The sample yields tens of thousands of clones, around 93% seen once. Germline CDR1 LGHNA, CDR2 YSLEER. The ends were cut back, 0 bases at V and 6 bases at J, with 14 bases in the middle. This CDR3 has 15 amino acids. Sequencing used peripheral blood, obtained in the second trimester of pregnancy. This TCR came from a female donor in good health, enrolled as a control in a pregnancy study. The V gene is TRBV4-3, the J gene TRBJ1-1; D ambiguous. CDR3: CASSQDRGRSAEAFF. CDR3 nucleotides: TGCGCCAGCAGCCAAGACCGAGGGAGGAGCGCTGAAGCTTTCTTT.